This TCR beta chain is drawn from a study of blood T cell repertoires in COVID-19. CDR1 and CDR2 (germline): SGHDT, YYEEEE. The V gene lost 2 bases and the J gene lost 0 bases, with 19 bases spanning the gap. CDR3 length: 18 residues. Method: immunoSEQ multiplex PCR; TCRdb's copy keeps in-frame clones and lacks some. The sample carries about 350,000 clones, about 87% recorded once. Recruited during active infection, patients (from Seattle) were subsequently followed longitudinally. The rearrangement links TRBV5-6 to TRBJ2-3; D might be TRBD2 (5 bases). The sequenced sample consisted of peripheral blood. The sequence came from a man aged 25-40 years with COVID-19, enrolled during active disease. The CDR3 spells CASSFFIFTGSSTDTQYF. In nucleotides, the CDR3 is TGTGCCAGCAGCTTTTTTATCTTTACGGGGAGCAGCACAGATACGCAGTATTTT.